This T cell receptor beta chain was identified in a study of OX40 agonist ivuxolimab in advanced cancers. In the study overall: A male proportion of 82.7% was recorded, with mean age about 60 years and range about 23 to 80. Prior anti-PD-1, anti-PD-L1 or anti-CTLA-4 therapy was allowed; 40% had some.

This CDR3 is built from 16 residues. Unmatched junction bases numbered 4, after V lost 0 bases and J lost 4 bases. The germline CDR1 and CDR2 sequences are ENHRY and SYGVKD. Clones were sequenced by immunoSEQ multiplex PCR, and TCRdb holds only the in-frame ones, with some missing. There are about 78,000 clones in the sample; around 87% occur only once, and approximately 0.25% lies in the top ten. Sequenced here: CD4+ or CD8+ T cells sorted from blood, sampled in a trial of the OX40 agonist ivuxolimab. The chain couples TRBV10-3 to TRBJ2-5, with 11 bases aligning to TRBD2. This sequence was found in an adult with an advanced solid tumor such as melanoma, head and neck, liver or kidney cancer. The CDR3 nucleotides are TGTGCCATCAGTGAGTCAATAGCGGGAGGGCCAGAGACCCAGTACTTC. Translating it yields CAISESIAGGPETQYF.